This T cell receptor beta chain was observed in a study of blood T cell repertoires in COVID-19. At the level of the study: Samples of COVID-19 (acute and convalescent) were obtained from the United States, Italy and Spain. T cells, B-cell-depleted T cells, or PBMCs supplied cDNA or gDNA.

CDR3 length equals 15 residues. V lost 2 bases and J 3 bases, leaving 11 bases between the germline ends. CDR1 and CDR2 (germline): MDHEN, SYDVKM. Study processing details: The authors estimated nucleated cell counts from reference gene primer amplification. Profiled with immunoSEQ multiplex PCR; TCRdb holds only in-frame clones, not every one. That table furnishes V, J and clone size, whereas the DNA furnished D and trimming. This table has about 220,000 clones, less than 85% appearing once. Sequenced: peripheral blood. J is TRBJ1-5 and V is TRBV28; D not certain. The clonotype was recovered from a woman at least 80 years old with acute or convalescent COVID-19. DNA of the CDR3: TGTGCCAGCAGTTTACTCGCAGGACTCAATCAGCCCCAGCATTTT. It translates to CASSLLAGLNQPQHF.